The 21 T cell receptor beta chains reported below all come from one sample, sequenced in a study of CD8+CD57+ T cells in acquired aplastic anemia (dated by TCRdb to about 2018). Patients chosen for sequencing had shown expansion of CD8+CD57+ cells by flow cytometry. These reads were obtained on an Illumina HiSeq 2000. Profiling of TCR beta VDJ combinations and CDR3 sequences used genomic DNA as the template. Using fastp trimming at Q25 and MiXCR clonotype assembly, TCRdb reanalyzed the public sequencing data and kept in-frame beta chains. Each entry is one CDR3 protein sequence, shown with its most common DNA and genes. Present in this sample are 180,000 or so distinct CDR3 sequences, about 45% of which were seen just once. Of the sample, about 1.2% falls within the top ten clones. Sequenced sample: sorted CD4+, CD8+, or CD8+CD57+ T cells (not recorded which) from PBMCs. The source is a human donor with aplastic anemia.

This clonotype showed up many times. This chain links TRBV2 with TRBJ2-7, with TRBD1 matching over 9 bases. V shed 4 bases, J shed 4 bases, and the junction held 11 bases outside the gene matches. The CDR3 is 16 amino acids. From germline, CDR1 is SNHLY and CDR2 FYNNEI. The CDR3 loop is CASSGTGGQGSYEQYF. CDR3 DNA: TGTGCCAGCAGTGGAACCGGGGGACAGGGCTCTTACGAGCAGTACTTC.

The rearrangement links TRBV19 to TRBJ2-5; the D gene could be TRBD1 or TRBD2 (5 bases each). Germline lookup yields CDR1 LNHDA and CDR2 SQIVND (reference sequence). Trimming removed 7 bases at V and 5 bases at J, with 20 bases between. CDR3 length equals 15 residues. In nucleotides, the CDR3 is TGTGCCAGTAACACCGGGACCACGGCCGGGGAGACCCAGTACTTC. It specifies CASNTGTTAGETQYF. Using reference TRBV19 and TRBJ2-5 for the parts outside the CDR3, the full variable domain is DGGITQSPKYLFRKEGQNVTLSCEQNLNHDAMYWYRQDPGQGLRLIYYSQIVNDFQKGDIAEGYSVSREKKESFPLTVTSAQKNPTAFYLCASNTGTTAGETQYFGPGTRLLVL.

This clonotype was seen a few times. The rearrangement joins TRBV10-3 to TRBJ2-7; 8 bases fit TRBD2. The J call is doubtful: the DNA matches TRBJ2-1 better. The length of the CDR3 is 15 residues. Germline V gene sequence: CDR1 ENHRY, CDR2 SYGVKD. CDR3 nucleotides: TGTGCCATCAGTGAGAAACTAGCGGAGACGGTTGAGCAGTTCTTC. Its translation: CAISEKLAETVEQFF.

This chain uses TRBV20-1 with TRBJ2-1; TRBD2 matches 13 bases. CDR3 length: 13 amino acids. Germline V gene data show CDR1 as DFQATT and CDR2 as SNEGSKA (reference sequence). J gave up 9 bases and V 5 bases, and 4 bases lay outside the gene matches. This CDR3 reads CSAGGLAGIEQFF. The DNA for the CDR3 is TGCAGTGCTGGGGGACTAGCGGGAATTGAGCAGTTCTTC.

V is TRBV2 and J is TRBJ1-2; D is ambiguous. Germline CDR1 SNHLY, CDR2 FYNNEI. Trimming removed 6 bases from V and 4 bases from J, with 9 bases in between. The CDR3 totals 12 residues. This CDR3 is CASRQTFYGYTF. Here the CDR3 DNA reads TGTGCCAGCAGACAGACCTTCTATGGCTACACCTTC.

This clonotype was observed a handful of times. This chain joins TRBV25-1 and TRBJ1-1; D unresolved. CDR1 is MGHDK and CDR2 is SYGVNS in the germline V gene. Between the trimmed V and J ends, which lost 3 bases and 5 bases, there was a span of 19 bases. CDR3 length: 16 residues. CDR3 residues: CASSDGRRGYETEAFF. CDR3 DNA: TGTGCCAGCAGTGACGGTCGGAGAGGGTACGAAACTGAAGCTTTCTTT.

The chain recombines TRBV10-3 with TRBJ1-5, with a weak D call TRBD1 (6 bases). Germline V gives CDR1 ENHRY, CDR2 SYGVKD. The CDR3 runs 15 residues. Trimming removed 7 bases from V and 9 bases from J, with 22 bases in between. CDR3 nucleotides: TGTGCCATCATTTTTCAGGGGAGTTGGTTCGTGCCCCAGCATTTT. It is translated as CAIIFQGSWFVPQHF.

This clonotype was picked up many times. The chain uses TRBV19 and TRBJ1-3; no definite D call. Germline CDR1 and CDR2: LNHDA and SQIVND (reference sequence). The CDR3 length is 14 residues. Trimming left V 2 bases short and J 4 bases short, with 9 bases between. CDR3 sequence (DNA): TGTGCCAGTAGTATATCGGCAGTCGGAAACACCATATATTTT. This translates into CASSISAVGNTIYF.

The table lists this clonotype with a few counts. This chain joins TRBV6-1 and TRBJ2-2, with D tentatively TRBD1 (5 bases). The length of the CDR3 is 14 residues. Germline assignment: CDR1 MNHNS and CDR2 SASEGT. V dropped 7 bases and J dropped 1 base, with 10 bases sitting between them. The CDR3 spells CASTNGQNTGELFF. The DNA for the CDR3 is TGTGCCAGCACCAACGGACAGAACACCGGGGAGCTGTTTTTT.

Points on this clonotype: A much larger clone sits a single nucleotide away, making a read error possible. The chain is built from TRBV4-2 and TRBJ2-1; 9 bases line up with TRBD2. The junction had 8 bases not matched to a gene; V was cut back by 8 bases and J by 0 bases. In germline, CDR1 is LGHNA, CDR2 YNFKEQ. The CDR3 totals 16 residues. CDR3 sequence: CASGRAGGSSYNEQFF. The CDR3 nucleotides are TGTGCCAGCGGCAGAGCGGGGGGAAGCTCCTACAATGAGCAGTTCTTC.

CDR3 sequence (DNA): TGCGCCAGCAGCTTCGACAGCGGGGGTACCTACGAGCAGTACTTC. Its protein is CASSFDSGGTYEQYF. The chain uses TRBV5-1 and TRBJ2-7, with 8 nucleotides matching TRBD2. The CDR3 totals 15 residues. J gave up 2 bases and V 2 bases, and 6 bases lay outside the gene matches. The V gene's germline CDR1 is SGHRS and CDR2 YFSETQ.

The CDR3 sequence is CASSLDGDSGNTIYF. The CDR3 DNA sequence: TGTGCCAGCAGCTTAGATGGAGACTCTGGAAACACCATATATTTT. This chain links TRBV7-3 with TRBJ1-3, with D unclear. The V gene lost 2 bases and the J gene lost 0 bases, with 8 bases spanning the gap. Germline V gives CDR1 SGHTA, CDR2 FQGTGA. The CDR3 loop spans 15 amino acids. The whole variable domain, remainder taken from reference TRBV7-3 and TRBJ1-3, is GAGVSQTPSNKVTEKGKYVELRCDPISGHTALYWYRQSLGQGPEFLIYFQGTGAADDSGLPNDRFFAVRPEGSVSTLKIQRTERGDSAVYLCASSLDGDSGNTIYFGEGSWLTVV.

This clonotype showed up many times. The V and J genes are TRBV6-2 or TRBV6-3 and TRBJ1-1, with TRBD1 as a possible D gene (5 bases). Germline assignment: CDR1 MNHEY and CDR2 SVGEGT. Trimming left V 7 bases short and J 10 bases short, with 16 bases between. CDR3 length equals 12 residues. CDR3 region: CASTQGSGGAFF. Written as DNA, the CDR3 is TGTGCCAGCACCCAAGGAAGCGGGGGAGCTTTCTTT.

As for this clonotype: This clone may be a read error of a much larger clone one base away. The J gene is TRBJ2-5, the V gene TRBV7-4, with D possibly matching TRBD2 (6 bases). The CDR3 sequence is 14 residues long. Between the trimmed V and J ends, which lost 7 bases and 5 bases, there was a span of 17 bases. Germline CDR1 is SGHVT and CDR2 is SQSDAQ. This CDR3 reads CASTLARRGETQYF. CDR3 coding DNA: TGTGCCAGCACCCTGGCCAGGAGGGGCGAGACCCAGTACTTC. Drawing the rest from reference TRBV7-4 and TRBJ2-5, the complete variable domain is GAGVSQSPRYKVAKRGRDVALRCDSISGHVTLYWYRQTLGQGSEVLTYSQSDAQRDKSGRPSGRFSAERPERSVSTLKIQRTEQGDSAVYLCASTLARRGETQYFGPGTRLLVL.

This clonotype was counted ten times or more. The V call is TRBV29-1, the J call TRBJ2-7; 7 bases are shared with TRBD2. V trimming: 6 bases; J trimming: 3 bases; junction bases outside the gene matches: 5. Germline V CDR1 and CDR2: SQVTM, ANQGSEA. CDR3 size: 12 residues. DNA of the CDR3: TGCAGCGTGGGCGGGACTATCTACGAGCAGTACTTC. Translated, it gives CSVGGTIYEQYF.

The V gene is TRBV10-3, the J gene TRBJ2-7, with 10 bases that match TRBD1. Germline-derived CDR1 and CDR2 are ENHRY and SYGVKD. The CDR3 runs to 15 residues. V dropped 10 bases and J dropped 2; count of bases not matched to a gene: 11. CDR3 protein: CATGTGADKAYEQYF. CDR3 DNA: TGTGCCACCGGGACAGGGGCGGACAAGGCCTACGAGCAGTACTTC.

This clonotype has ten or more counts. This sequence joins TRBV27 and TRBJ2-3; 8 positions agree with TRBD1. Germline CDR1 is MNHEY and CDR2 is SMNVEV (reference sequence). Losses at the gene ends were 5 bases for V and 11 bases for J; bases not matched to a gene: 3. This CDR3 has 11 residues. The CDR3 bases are TGTGCCAGCAGTCCGGGACAGGAGCAGTATTTT. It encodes CASSPGQEQYF.

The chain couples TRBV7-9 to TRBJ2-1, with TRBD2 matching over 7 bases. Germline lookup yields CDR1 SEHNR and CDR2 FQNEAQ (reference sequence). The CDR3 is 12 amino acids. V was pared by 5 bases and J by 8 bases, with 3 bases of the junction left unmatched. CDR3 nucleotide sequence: TGTGCCAGCAGCGCCACTAGCGATGAGCAGTTCTTC. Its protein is CASSATSDEQFF.

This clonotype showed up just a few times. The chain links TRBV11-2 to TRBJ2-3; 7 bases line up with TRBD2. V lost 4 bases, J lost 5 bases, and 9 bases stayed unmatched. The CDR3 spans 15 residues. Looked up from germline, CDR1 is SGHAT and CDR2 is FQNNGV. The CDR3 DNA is TGTGCCAGCAGCTCCCATGGCGGGGGTGGAGATACGCAGTATTTT. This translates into CASSSHGGGGDTQYF.

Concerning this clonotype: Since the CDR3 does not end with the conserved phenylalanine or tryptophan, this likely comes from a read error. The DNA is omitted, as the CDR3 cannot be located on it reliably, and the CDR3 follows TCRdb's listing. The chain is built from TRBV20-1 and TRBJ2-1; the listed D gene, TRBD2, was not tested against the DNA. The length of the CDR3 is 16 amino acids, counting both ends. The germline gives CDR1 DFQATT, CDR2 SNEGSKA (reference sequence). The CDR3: CSHRPRTSGSYNERFL.

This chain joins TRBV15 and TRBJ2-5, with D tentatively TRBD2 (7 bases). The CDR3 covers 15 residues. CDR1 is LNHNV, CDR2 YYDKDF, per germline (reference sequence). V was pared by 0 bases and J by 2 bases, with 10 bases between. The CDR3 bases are TGTGCCACCAGCAGAGACAGGGGAGGGCAAGAGACCCAGTACTTC. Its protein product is CATSRDRGGQETQYF.